This T cell receptor (beta chain) was obtained from a study of control samples from healthy donors and cancer patients. Profiled with immunoSEQ multiplex PCR; TCRdb holds only in-frame clones, not every one. The data contain 160,000 or so clones, roughly nine tenths of them singletons. From germline, CDR1 is SGHVS and CDR2 FNYEAQ. This CDR3 is 16 amino acids long. Deletions cut 4 bases from V and 5 bases from J, with 15 bases between. The source material was blood. This chain connects TRBV7-6 to TRBJ1-6; perhaps TRBD1 as D (6 bases). This TCR derives from a woman younger than 45 in good health. This CDR3 is CASSSEGGVDNSPLHF. Here the CDR3 DNA reads TGTGCCAGCAGCTCAGAGGGGGGAGTGGATAATTCACCCCTCCACTTT.